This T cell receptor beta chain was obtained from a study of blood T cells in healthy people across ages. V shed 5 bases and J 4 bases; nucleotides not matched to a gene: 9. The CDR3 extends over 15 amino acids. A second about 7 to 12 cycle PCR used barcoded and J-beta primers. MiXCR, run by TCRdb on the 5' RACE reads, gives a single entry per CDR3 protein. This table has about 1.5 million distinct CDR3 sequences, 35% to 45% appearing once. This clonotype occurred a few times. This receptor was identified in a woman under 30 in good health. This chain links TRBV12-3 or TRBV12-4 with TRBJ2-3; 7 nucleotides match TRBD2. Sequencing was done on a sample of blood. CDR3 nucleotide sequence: TGTGCCAGCAGTCCCAGGGCCCTAGCGGCAGATACGCAGTATTTT. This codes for CASSPRALAADTQYF.